This T cell receptor beta chain comes out of a study of T-cell memory formation after mild COVID-19. With 1 base removed from V and 11 bases from J, the gap between germline ends came to 14 bases. Germline V gene lookup returns CDR1 SGHVS and CDR2 FQNEAQ. The CDR3 contains 13 residues. It was 5'RACE with constant-segment primers that produced the TCR alpha and TCR beta cDNA libraries, which carried sample barcodes and UMIs. Each CDR3 protein gets one entry after TCRdb re-called the 5' RACE reads with MiXCR. Of roughly 110,000 distinct CDR3 sequences in the sample, more than 15% were seen once. The rearrangement links TRBV7-8 to TRBJ1-1; perhaps TRBD1 as D (6 bases). The sample comprised PBMCs or a T cell subset sorted from them (not recorded which). The TCR comes from an adult woman who had mild COVID-19 (a few samples of this study predate the infection). Cell type and time point are not known. CDR3 nucleotide sequence: TGTGCCAGCAGCTTAGTGGAGGGGGGTATTGCTTTCTTT. This gives the protein CASSLVEGGIAFF. Supplemented by reference TRBV7-8 and TRBJ1-1, the full variable domain reads GAGVSQSPRYKVAKRGQDVALRCDPISGHVSLFWYQQALGQGPEFLTYFQNEAQLDKSGLPSDRFFAERPEGSVSTLKIQRTQQEDSAVYLCASSLVEGGIAFFGQGTRLTVV.